A selection of T cell receptor beta chains follows, all from one sample in a study of shared T cell receptors in the human thymus. Clones were read by immunoSEQ multiplex PCR, and TCRdb kept only the in-frame ones, dropping some. Of about 500,000 clones listed, 70% to 80% were seen once; the top ten hold 0.01% to 0.015%. The same sample was also studied in work on human thymus T cells.

Input material: thymocytes. The receptor source for this set is a boy in the first two years of life with a congenital heart defect. Both conserved end residues are part of each CDR3. D genes are given only for firm matches. Only some rows state a clone size, as once, few, many or a class for expanded clones.

j_call,v_call,d_call,clone_size,cdr3_aa,cdr3_nt
TRBJ2-7,TRBV28,NA,NA,CASRPRGSYEQYF,TGTGCCAGCCGCCCGCGGGGCTCCTACGAGCAGTACTTC
TRBJ2-7,TRBV28,TRBD2,NA,CASSTLVSGRAHEQYF,TGTGCCAGCAGTACTCTCGTGAGCGGGAGGGCCCACGAGCAGTACTTC
TRBJ2-5,TRBV5-8,TRBD1,NA,CASSLRRDRIRETQYF,TGTGCCAGCAGCTTGCGAAGGGACAGGATTAGGGAGACCCAGTACTTC
TRBJ2-3,TRBV5-4,TRBD1,NA,CASFPSGQGTDTQYF,TGTGCCAGCTTTCCTTCGGGACAGGGGACAGATACGCAGTATTTT
TRBJ1-1,TRBV27,NA,NA,CASSPGTEAFF,TGTGCCAGCAGTCCAGGGACTGAAGCTTTCTTT
TRBJ2-7,TRBV28,TRBD2,NA,CASRPVRWTSGSYEQYF,TGTGCCAGCAGGCCCGTAAGGTGGACTAGCGGGAGCTACGAGCAGTACTTC
TRBJ2-7,TRBV27,NA,NA,CASSLTRSYEQYF,TGTGCCAGCAGTTTAACCAGGTCCTACGAGCAGTACTTC
TRBJ1-2,TRBV4-1,NA,NA,CASSQETVDPNYGYTF,TGCGCCAGCAGCCAAGAAACCGTAGATCCTAACTATGGCTACACCTTC
TRBJ2-2,TRBV16,TRBD2,NA,CASSQGLAANTGELFF,TGTGCCAGCAGCCAAGGACTAGCGGCCAACACCGGGGAGCTGTTTTTT
TRBJ1-5,TRBV18,TRBD1,NA,CASSPPPVRGRGQPQHF,TGTGCCAGCTCACCACCTCCCGTTAGGGGGCGAGGACAGCCCCAGCATTTT
TRBJ2-2,TRBV4-1,TRBD1,NA,CASSQEEQGLTSNTGELFF,TGCGCCAGCAGCCAAGAAGAACAGGGGCTGACCTCGAACACCGGGGAGCTGTTTTTT
TRBJ2-7,TRBV27,TRBD1,NA,CASSLGQASATYEQYF,TGTGCCAGCAGTTTGGGACAGGCGTCGGCTACCTACGAGCAGTACTTC
TRBJ2-7,TRBV6-1,NA,NA,CASSERGAGEQYF,TGTGCCAGCAGTGAACGCGGGGCGGGAGAGCAGTACTTC
TRBJ1-5,TRBV27,NA,once,CASSLTMTDVETYSNQPQHF,TGTGCCAGCAGTTTAACCATGACAGATGTAGAGACTTATAGCAATCAGCCCCAGCATTTT
TRBJ2-5,TRBV4-2,TRBD2,NA,CASSHTAGVQQETQYF,TGTGCCAGCAGCCATACCGCGGGAGTTCAGCAAGAGACCCAGTACTTC
TRBJ1-2,TRBV5-1,TRBD1,NA,CASSSDPIRDRVKRVNGYTF,TGCGCCAGCAGCTCAGATCCTATCCGGGACAGGGTAAAAAGGGTCAATGGCTACACCTTC
TRBJ2-4,TRBV25-1,NA,NA,CASSASQGAKNIQYF,TGTGCCAGCAGTGCCTCCCAGGGGGCCAAAAACATTCAGTACTTC
TRBJ2-7,TRBV6-6,TRBD1,NA,CASNRGQGFDEQYF,TGTGCCAGCAATAGGGGACAGGGGTTTGACGAGCAGTACTTC
TRBJ2-1,TRBV5-1,NA,NA,CASSLGRGGYNEQFF,TGCGCCAGCAGCTTGGGTCGGGGTGGGTACAATGAGCAGTTCTTC
TRBJ2-7,TRBV25-1,NA,NA,CASSEYTTPSAGPEEQYF,TGTGCCAGCAGTGAATATACAACCCCCTCGGCAGGCCCCGAGGAGCAGTACTTC
TRBJ2-7,TRBV27,TRBD2,once,CASSSSVPLAVGYEQYF,TGTGCCAGCAGTTCATCGGTCCCTCTAGCGGTTGGCTACGAGCAGTACTTC
TRBJ2-7,TRBV5-6,TRBD1,NA,CASSPRAGTGNSYEQYF,TGTGCCAGCAGCCCGAGGGCCGGGACAGGGAACTCCTACGAGCAGTACTTC
TRBJ2-7,TRBV4-1,TRBD2,few,CASSQHSGRAGSDEQYF,TGCGCCAGCAGCCAACACAGCGGGAGGGCCGGTTCGGACGAGCAGTACTTC
TRBJ1-3,TRBV28,NA,NA,CASKFGEGHTIYF,TGTGCCAGCAAGTTCGGGGAAGGACACACCATATATTTT
TRBJ1-5,TRBV4-1,NA,few,CASSQDIQVHQPQHF,TGCGCCAGCAGCCAAGATATTCAGGTTCATCAGCCCCAGCATTTT
TRBJ2-7,TRBV5-1,TRBD1,few,CASSFNPSTGASYEQYF,TGCGCCAGCAGCTTCAATCCATCGACAGGGGCCTCCTACGAGCAGTACTTC
TRBJ2-7,TRBV4-3,TRBD1,few,CASSHQRGGTGIYEQYF,TGCGCCAGCAGCCATCAGAGGGGGGGGACAGGGATTTACGAGCAGTACTTC
TRBJ2-7,TRBV5-1,TRBD2,NA,CASSHGTSGRSGDEQYF,TGCGCCAGCAGCCACGGGACTAGCGGGAGGTCCGGCGACGAGCAGTACTTC
TRBJ2-1,TRBV4-3,TRBD2,NA,CASSQDRLAGDNEQFF,TGCGCCAGCAGCCAAGACCGGCTAGCGGGAGACAATGAGCAGTTCTTC
TRBJ2-7,TRBV27,TRBD1,NA,CASARSGTATYEQYF,TGTGCCAGCGCTCGTTCCGGGACAGCAACCTACGAGCAGTACTTC
TRBJ1-1,TRBV13,NA,NA,CASFRENTEAFF,TGTGCCAGCTTCAGGGAGAACACTGAAGCTTTCTTT
TRBJ2-7,TRBV15,TRBD1,NA,CATRLIQGKVYEQYF,TGTGCCACCAGATTGATACAGGGGAAAGTCTACGAGCAGTACTTC
TRBJ2-3,TRBV25-1,TRBD2,NA,CASREREGGSDTQYF,TGTGCCAGCAGGGAGCGGGAGGGAGGATCAGATACGCAGTATTTT
TRBJ2-4,TRBV27,NA,NA,CASSLNQKNIQYF,TGTGCCAGCAGCCTTAATCAGAAAAACATTCAGTACTTC
TRBJ2-1,TRBV27,TRBD1,NA,CASSPTGANEQFF,TGTGCCAGCAGCCCGACAGGGGCGAATGAGCAGTTCTTC
TRBJ1-2,TRBV6-1,NA,NA,CATTPDDPGDYGYTF,TGTGCCACCACACCCGATGACCCCGGGGACTATGGCTACACCTTC
TRBJ2-7,TRBV21-1,NA,NA,CAGFYRVYEQYF,TGTGCCGGATTCTACAGGGTTTACGAGCAGTACTTC
TRBJ2-7,TRBV5-1,TRBD1,NA,CASSLEEGQGLSVYEQYF,TGCGCCAGCAGCTTGGAAGAAGGACAGGGACTCTCCGTCTACGAGCAGTACTTC
TRBJ2-7,TRBV2,NA,few,CASSPDYLPYEQYF,TGTGCCAGCAGCCCGGACTACCTGCCCTACGAGCAGTACTTC
TRBJ2-7,TRBV5-5,NA,NA,CASSFYQGIHTYEQYF,TGTGCCAGCAGCTTTTACCAGGGGATCCATACCTACGAGCAGTACTTC
TRBJ2-7,TRBV4-2,TRBD2,once,CASSQDGGRKGYEQYF,TGTGCCAGCAGCCAAGATGGCGGGAGAAAGGGCTACGAGCAGTACTTC
TRBJ1-2,TRBV18,NA,once,CASSPPNGPGIRGYGYTF,TGTGCCAGCTCACCACCAAACGGTCCAGGGATCCGAGGCTATGGCTACACCTTC
TRBJ2-3,TRBV5-4,TRBD2,once,CASSLGAGDTSTDTQYF,TGTGCCAGCAGCTTGGGAGCGGGAGACACTAGCACAGATACGCAGTATTTT